Each of the 15 T cell receptor beta chains below was sequenced from the same sample in a study of shared clonotypes between healthy human individuals. In the naive CD8 group, cells lacked CD45RO and were positively selected for CCR7, so terminally differentiated effector memory CD45RA+ cells were left out. Sequencing was performed with immunoSEQ multiplex PCR; in TCRdb, only in-frame clones are kept and a portion is missing. Counted here are about 1,900,000 clones, about 95% occurring once; the ten biggest clones make up under 1.5%. The sequenced sample consisted of naive CD8+ T cells sorted from blood. The receptor set was obtained from a man between 18 and 35 years old in good health.

This clone was counted only a few times. The V gene is TRBV10-1, the J gene TRBJ2-7; 9 bases agree with TRBD2. There are 13 residues in the CDR3. The germline V gene has CDR1 WNHNN and CDR2 SYGVQD (reference sequence). The V segment lost 5 bases and the J segment 7 bases; nucleotides outside the gene matches: 6. The CDR3: CASSTGLASEQYF. DNA for the CDR3: TGCGCCAGCAGTACCGGACTAGCGTCTGAGCAGTACTTC.

This sequence joins TRBV4-2 and TRBJ2-5, with 8 bases fitting TRBD1. CDR1 is LGHNA and CDR2 is YNFKEQ in the germline V gene. V lost 1 base, J lost 1 base, and 11 bases stayed unmatched. The CDR3 runs 18 residues. The CDR3 DNA reads as TGTGCCAGCAGCCAAGTTGAAGCGGACAGGGCCCCCCAAGAGACCCAGTACTTC. It codes for CASSQVEADRAPQETQYF.

The V and J genes are TRBV27 and TRBJ2-2; possibly TRBD1 for D (5 bases). The CDR3 is made up of 14 amino acids. Deletions cut 3 bases from V and 3 bases from J, with 8 bases between. Germline-derived CDR1 and CDR2 are MNHEY and SMNVEV (reference sequence). The CDR3: CASSFGHHTGELFF. The CDR3 nucleotides are TGTGCCAGCAGTTTTGGACACCACACCGGGGAGCTGTTTTTT.

The J gene is TRBJ2-7, the V gene TRBV30; 9 nucleotides align to TRBD1. The germline V gene has CDR1 GTSNPN and CDR2 SVGIG (reference sequence). J was trimmed by 0 bases and V by 0 bases; bases with no gene match: 3. This CDR3 spans 15 amino acids. This CDR3 reads CAWSVGTGISYEQYF. In nucleotides, the CDR3 is TGTGCCTGGAGTGTCGGGACAGGGATCTCCTACGAGCAGTACTTC.

With respect to this clone: The same CDR3 also results from other DNA sequences found in this sample. The V gene is TRBV19, the J gene TRBJ1-2; D is uncertain. The CDR3 length is 10 residues. CDR1 is LNHDA, CDR2 SQIVND, per germline (reference sequence). Between the trimmed V and J ends, which lost 8 bases and 0 bases, there was a span of 1 base. The chain's CDR3 is CASSNYGYTF. The CDR3 DNA is TGTGCCAGTTCTAACTATGGCTACACCTTC.

The chain combines TRBV9 with TRBJ2-2; possibly TRBD1 for D (6 bases). CDR3 length: 16 amino acids. Trimming removed 0 bases at V and 2 bases at J, with 11 bases between. Germline V gene lookup returns CDR1 SGDLS and CDR2 YYNGEE. The CDR3 DNA sequence: TGTGCCAGCAGCGTAGTAGGGGGAGCTAACACCGGGGAGCTGTTTTTT. As protein: CASSVVGGANTGELFF.

The chain uses TRBV27 and TRBJ2-2; D unresolved. V lost 2 bases, J lost 6 bases, and 13 bases lay in between. CDR3 length equals 15 residues. Germline loops: CDR1 MNHEY, CDR2 SMNVEV (reference sequence). CDR3 nucleotide sequence: TGTGCCAGCAGTTTAAGAGCGTTTGGTGCCGGGGAGCTGTTTTTT. Its translation: CASSLRAFGAGELFF.

The chain recombines TRBV10-3 with TRBJ1-2, with a possible D match to TRBD1 (6 bases). The V and J ends lost 1 base and 2 bases respectively, with 11 bases between them. The CDR3 is 15 residues long. Germline V gene sequence: CDR1 ENHRY, CDR2 SYGVKD. Here the CDR3 reads CAISEWTEENYGYTF. Here the CDR3 DNA reads TGTGCCATCAGTGAGTGGACAGAGGAGAACTATGGCTACACCTTC.

V and J are TRBV27 and TRBJ2-3, with D perhaps matching TRBD2 (5 bases). V lost 8 bases and J lost 2, with 5 bases in between. This CDR3 has 11 residues. Germline CDR1 reads MNHEY; CDR2 reads SMNVEV (reference sequence). CDR3 DNA sequence: TGTGCCAGCGGACTCACAGATACGCAGTATTTT. Translation: CASGLTDTQYF.

This chain uses TRBV14 with TRBJ2-3; D is perhaps TRBD2 (5 bases). Germline V gives CDR1 SGHDN, CDR2 FVKESK. V gave up 6 bases and J gave up 1 base, with 14 bases separating them. The CDR3 is 15 residues long. DNA for the CDR3: TGTGCCAGCAGTCCACGGGGTTGGGGCACAGATACGCAGTATTTT. The encoded protein is CASSPRGWGTDTQYF.

The chain uses TRBV13 and TRBJ2-6, with D possibly TRBD2 on 6 matching bases. Germline V lookup: CDR1 PRHDT, CDR2 FYEKMQ (reference sequence). With 1 base removed from V and 1 base from J, the gap between germline ends came to 11 bases. CDR3 length equals 17 residues. The CDR3 sequence: CASSLDPGRSGANVLTF. The CDR3 nucleotides read TGTGCCAGCAGCTTAGACCCAGGGAGGTCTGGGGCCAACGTCCTGACTTTC.

The V call is TRBV4-1, the J call TRBJ1-6, with D possibly being TRBD1 (5 bases). Germline values: CDR1 MGHRA, CDR2 YSYEKL. The CDR3 spans 15 residues. V was shortened by 0 bases and J by 9 bases, with 12 bases between the two germline ends. As DNA, the CDR3 is TGCGCCAGCAGCCAAGAGGAGGGACCTGGTTCACCCCTCCACTTT. As protein: CASSQEEGPGSPLHF.

This clone has a handful of counts. This specimen includes other DNA sequences encoding the same CDR3. This CDR3 reads CASSLVGGNQPQHF. CDR3 coding DNA: TGTGCCAGCAGCTTAGTTGGGGGCAATCAGCCCCAGCATTTT. The genes are TRBV7-9 and TRBJ1-5; D not resolved. The CDR3 consists of 14 residues. Germline lookup yields CDR1 SEHNR and CDR2 FQNEAQ (reference sequence). V was trimmed by 1 base and J by 2 bases, leaving 6 bases between them.

The chain links TRBV5-6 to TRBJ2-7, with 9 bases identical to TRBD1. The germline gives CDR1 SGHDT, CDR2 YYEEEE. The CDR3 is 14 amino acids. V lost 2 bases, J lost 2 bases, and 2 bases stayed unmatched. CDR3 coding DNA: TGTGCCAGCAGCTTACAGGGGGCCACCTACGAGCAGTACTTC. It encodes CASSLQGATYEQYF.

The gene calls are TRBV5-1 and TRBJ2-7; D uncertain. Per the germline V gene, CDR1 is SGHRS and CDR2 is YFSETQ. This CDR3 has 13 amino acids. Trimming stripped 6 bases from V and 2 bases from J, with 12 bases between. CDR3 DNA sequence: TGCGCCAGCATTTCGCCAGCTACCTACGAGCAGTACTTC. It specifies CASISPATYEQYF.